What follows are 7 T cell receptor beta chains derived from one specimen sequenced in a study of T cell clusters in autoimmune cytopenias. Each sample's input was around 270 ng genomic DNA, 40,000 or so genome equivalents. Multiplex touch-down PCR amplified TRB using TRB-A and TRB-B pools in one tube. No DNA is given; TCRdb re-called the multiplex PCR reads and lists each CDR3 protein once. The sample data list under 9,000 distinct CDR3 sequences. Sequenced: peripheral blood. Receptor source: a human donor with an autoimmune cytopenia or autoimmune hepatitis (not recorded which).

By frequency, this clonotype registers medium-sized. This chain uses TRBV29-1 with TRBJ1-5; no DNA is available, so the TRBD1 call from TCRdb remains unchecked. The CDR3 runs to 19 residues. Germline V gene sequence: CDR1 SQVTM, CDR2 ANQGSEA. This CDR3 is CSVDFPRQGAPSRNQPQHF.

The rearrangement links TRBV20-1 to TRBJ2-1; the D call from TCRdb, TRBD2, cannot be confirmed without DNA. Germline loops: CDR1 DFQATT, CDR2 SNEGSKA (reference sequence). The CDR3 has 12 amino acids. CDR3 sequence reads: CSARGRIDEQFF.

J is TRBJ2-4 and V is TRBV30. Germline CDR1 GTSNPN, CDR2 SVGIG (reference sequence). This CDR3 has 14 residues. The CDR3 sequence: CAWSRRLAKNIQYF.

The rearrangement joins TRBV6-5 to TRBJ1-3. The germline V gene encodes CDR1 MNHEY and CDR2 SVGAGI. This CDR3 has 12 residues. CDR3: CAVQDFVNTIYF.

This clonotype shows up as medium-sized by frequency. The gene calls are TRBV12-3 or TRBV12-4 and TRBJ2-2. CDR3 length: 11 residues. The CDR3 region is CASSYGGELFF.

Its frequency marks this clonotype as medium-sized. This rearrangement joins TRBV30 to TRBJ2-5; TCRdb picks TRBD1, but there is no DNA to check that call. CDR3 length equals 13 residues. Germline CDR1 is GTSNPN and CDR2 is SVGIG (reference sequence). The CDR3 here is CAWSSGPRETQYF.

The V and J genes are TRBV7-9 and TRBJ2-2. Germline V gene lookup returns CDR1 SEHNR and CDR2 FQNEAQ (reference sequence). The CDR3 has 14 residues. CDR3 amino acids: CASSLVGFPGELFF.